Listed here are 8 T cell receptor beta chains from one sample, sequenced in a study of tumor-infiltrating lymphocytes in primary liver carcinoma. Starting from 500 ng of total RNA, TCR beta cDNA was produced with a primer in the constant region. For TCR beta, libraries were produced by three nested multiplex PCR rounds using slightly modified ARM-PCR. Each of the first two PCR rounds ran approximately 9 cycles with TRBV1-TRBV30 forward and C-beta reverse primers. TCRdb reprocessed the multiplex PCR reads via MiXCR and lists one record per CDR3 protein. The sample includes approximately 80,000 distinct CDR3 sequences, roughly two thirds of them seen just once. Between roughly 17 and 31 mg of unsorted bulk tissue served as the source from which RNA and DNA were co-extracted. The sample was tumor-adjacent normal liver tissue. The origin of the receptors is a man between 40 and 49 years old with primary liver carcinoma and hepatitis B virus infection.

The chain joins TRBV29-1 to TRBJ2-3; 7 bases line up with TRBD1. The germline V gene encodes CDR1 SQVTM and CDR2 ANQGSEA. This CDR3 region has 16 residues. CDR3 sequence: CSVRRSWDSATDTQYF. The CDR3, as DNA: TGCAGTGTTAGGAGGAGCTGGGACAGTGCTACAGATACGCAGTATTTT.

As regards this clonotype: Germline and junction disagree at one end, which may indicate a read error. J is TRBJ2-2 and V is TRBV24-1; a weak D match, TRBD1 (5 bases). CDR1 KGHDR and CDR2 SFDVKD come from the germline V gene. This CDR3 is built from 16 residues. The CDR3, as DNA: TGTGCCACTAGTGATTTTCGGTCTCTGGACACCTGGGAGCTGTTTTTT. Its translation: CATSDFRSLDTWELFF.

Notes on this clonotype: Just one base apart from a much larger clone, this may be a read error. This sequence joins TRBV11-2 and TRBJ2-1; tentative D call: TRBD2 (5 bases). CDR3 length: 16 amino acids. CDR1 is SGHAT, CDR2 FQNNGV, per germline. The CDR3 nucleotides are TGTACCAGCACTTTTTCTAGCCAGAGCTCCTACAATGAGCAGTTCTTC. Protein product: CTSTFSSQSSYNEQFF.

Points on this clonotype: A much larger clone is a single base away; this may be a read error. This rearrangement joins TRBV7-9 to TRBJ2-7; D is uncertain. Per the germline V gene, CDR1 is SEHNR and CDR2 is FQNEAQ (reference sequence). The CDR3 has 12 amino acids. V was clipped by 8 bases and J by 1 base, with 9 bases between them. CDR3 DNA sequence: TGTGCCAGCTGCCTCCCGTCCTACGAGCAGTACTTC. It translates to CASCLPSYEQYF. The full variable domain, its missing parts supplied by reference TRBV7-9 and TRBJ2-7, is DTGVSQNPRHKITKRGQNVTFRCDPISEHNRLYWYRQTLGQGPEFLTYFQNEAQLEKSRLLSDRFSAERPKGSFSTLEIQRTEQGDSAMYLCASCLPSYEQYFGPGTRLTVT.

This clonotype was observed a few times. Germline is not matched at one junction end, which may reflect a read error. The chain uses TRBV29-1 and TRBJ1-1; 7 positions match TRBD1. The CDR3 sequence is 12 residues long. The germline CDR1 and CDR2 sequences are SQVTM and ANQGSEA. This chain's CDR3 is CSVVDRATEALF. The CDR3, as DNA: TGCAGCGTGGTTGACAGGGCCACTGAAGCTTTATTT.

About this clonotype: The junction differs from germline at one of its ends, possibly a read error. The chain is built from TRBV4-3 and TRBJ2-7, with TRBD1 identical over 12 bases. Germline loops: CDR1 LGHNA, CDR2 YSLEER. The CDR3 has 16 amino acids. This CDR3 reads CASSQGAGTGGYKQNF. As DNA, the CDR3 is TGCGCCAGCAGCCAAGGGGCCGGGACAGGGGGCTACAAGCAGAACTTC.

Points on this clonotype: The conserved phenylalanine or tryptophan normally closing the CDR3 is absent here, so this likely arose from a read error. V is TRBV5-4 and J is TRBJ2-3; D remains unclear. The CDR3 spans 15 residues. CDR1 SGHNT and CDR2 YYREEE come from the germline V gene (reference sequence). Trimming shortened V by 4 bases and J by 0 bases, and 12 bases separated the two germline ends. The CDR3 DNA is TGTGCCAGCAGCCCTCAGATAGGTAGCACAGATACGCAGTATTAT. Amino acid sequence: CASSPQIGSTDTQYY.

Notes on this clonotype: Compared with germline, one end of the junction differs, possibly owing to a read error. The V call is TRBV11-2, the J call TRBJ2-7, with 11 bases identical to TRBD2. CDR1 SGHAT and CDR2 FQNNGV come from the germline V gene. The CDR3 covers 13 residues. CDR3 region: CASSFGGTSGQHF. DNA for the CDR3: TGTGCCAGCAGCTTCGGAGGGACTAGCGGACAGCACTTC.